This T cell receptor (beta chain) was retrieved from a study of early T cells in non-severe SARS-CoV-2 infection. At the level of the study: The chains were unpaired, and the sequenced material was bulk RNA from unsorted whole blood. Study-wide results and limits: Matches to VDJdb favored anti-spike CD8 responses and missed private and CD4 specificities.

The TCR library protocol was used to attach unique molecular identifiers. These identifiers were attached to individual cDNA molecules. TCRdb recomputed calls from the 5' RACE reads with MiXCR, one row per CDR3 protein. The sample records under 100,000 distinct CDR3 sequences, roughly 9.6% being singletons. This clonotype has a count of ten or more. What it recognizes is unknown. V gave up 0 bases and J gave up 7 bases; unmatched junction bases: 16. CDR3 length: 18 amino acids. The source of this sequence is an adult who was a healthcare worker with PCR-confirmed SARS-CoV-2 infection or an uninfected control (not recorded which). The chain combines TRBV12-3 or TRBV12-4 with TRBJ2-7; 9 nucleotides match TRBD2. Sequenced: whole blood. The DNA for the CDR3 is TGTGCCAGCAGTTTAGCGTTAGCTAGCGGGAACAGTTGGAGAGAGCAGTACTTC. Amino acids: CASSLALASGNSWREQYF.